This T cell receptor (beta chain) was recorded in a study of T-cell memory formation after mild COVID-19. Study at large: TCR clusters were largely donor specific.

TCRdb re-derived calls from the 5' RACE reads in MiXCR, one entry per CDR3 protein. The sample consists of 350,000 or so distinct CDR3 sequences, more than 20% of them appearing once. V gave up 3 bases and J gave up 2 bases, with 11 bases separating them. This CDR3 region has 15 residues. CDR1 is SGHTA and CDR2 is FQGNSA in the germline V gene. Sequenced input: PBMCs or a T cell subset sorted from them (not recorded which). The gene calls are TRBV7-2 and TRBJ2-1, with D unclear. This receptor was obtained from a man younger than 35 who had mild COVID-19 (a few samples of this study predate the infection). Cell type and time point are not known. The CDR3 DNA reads TGTGCCAGCAGCTTCGATAGGGAACCCTACAATGAGCAGTTCTTC. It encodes CASSFDREPYNEQFF.